This T cell receptor beta chain originates from a study of T cell responses to AZD1222 COVID-19 vaccine. Assay: immunoSEQ multiplex PCR; the TCRdb copy retains only in-frame clones and omits some. This table holds 90,000 to 150,000 clones, 75% to 95% found once. Worth noting for this clone: Its antigen remains unknown.

Study results and limitations: Dominant CD4 TCR responses targeted spike regions 160-218 and 743-854. Donors were largely white British and mainly female; clonal diversity was possibly underestimated. Repertoires in all cases were sampled only once the peak T cell response had passed.

The V segment lost 7 bases and the J segment 4 bases; nucleotides outside the gene matches: 10. The CDR3 runs 15 residues. The germline CDR1 and CDR2 sequences are SGHAT and FQNNGV. V usage is TRBV11-2 and J usage is TRBJ2-1, with TRBD1 matching 7 bases. The sequencing used peripheral blood, collected 28 days after the second dose of the MenACWY control vaccine. This TCR derives from an adult who received the MenACWY meningococcal vaccine as a control. CDR3 DNA sequence: TGTGCCAGCATCGAGGGGGCAGGTCCATACAATGAGCAGTTCTTC. Its protein product is CASIEGAGPYNEQFF.